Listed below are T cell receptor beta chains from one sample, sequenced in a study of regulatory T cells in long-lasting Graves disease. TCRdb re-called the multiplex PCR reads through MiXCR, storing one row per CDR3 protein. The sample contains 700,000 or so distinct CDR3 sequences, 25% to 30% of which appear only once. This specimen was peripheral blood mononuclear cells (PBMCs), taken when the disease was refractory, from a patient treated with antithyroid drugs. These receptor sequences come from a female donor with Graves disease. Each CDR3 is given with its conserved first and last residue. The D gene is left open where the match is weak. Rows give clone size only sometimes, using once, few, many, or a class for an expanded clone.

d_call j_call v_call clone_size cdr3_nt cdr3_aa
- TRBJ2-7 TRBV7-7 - TGTGCCAGCGGCTTAAAGGCGGGCTACGAGCAGTACTTC CASGLKAGYEQYF
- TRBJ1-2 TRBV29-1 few TGCAGCGTCCGGACAGTCAACTATGGCTACACCTTC CSVRTVNYGYTF
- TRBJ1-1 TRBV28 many TGTGCCAGCAGCCCTCCAAGCGGAGCTTTCTTT CASSPPSGAFF
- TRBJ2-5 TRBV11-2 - TGTGCCAGCAGCTTAAAGGGCCAAGAGACCCAGTACTTC CASSLKGQETQYF
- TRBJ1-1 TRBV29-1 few TGCAGCGTTGAAGATCAGGGTGTAGGTGAAGCTTTCTTT CSVEDQGVGEAFF
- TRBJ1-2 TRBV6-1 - TGTGCCAGTATGACCTGGGGGCAGATCTATGGCTACACCTTC CASMTWGQIYGYTF
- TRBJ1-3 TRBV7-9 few TGTGCCAGCAGCTCCTACAGATCTGGAAACACCATATATTTT CASSSYRSGNTIYF
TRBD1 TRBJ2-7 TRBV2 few TGTGCCAGCAGTGTCCCCCCGACAGGGACCTACGAGCAGTACTTC CASSVPPTGTYEQYF
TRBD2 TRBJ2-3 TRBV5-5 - TGTGCCAGCAGTTCAGGACTAGCTTACCGCACAGATACGCAGTATTTT CASSSGLAYRTDTQYF
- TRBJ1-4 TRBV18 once TGTGCCAGCTCTCAGCTTCAAGCAACTAATGAAAAACTGTTTTTT CASSQLQATNEKLFF
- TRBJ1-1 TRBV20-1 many TGCAGTGCTAGGGGGAGCACTGAAGCTTTCTTT CSARGSTEAFF
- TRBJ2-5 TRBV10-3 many TGTGCCATCAGTTCACAGGAGACCCAAGAGACCCAGTACTTC CAISSQETQETQYF
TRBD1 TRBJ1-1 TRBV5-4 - TGTGCCAGCAGCTGGGGACAGGGAGGCGCTGAAGCTTTCTTT CASSWGQGGAEAFF
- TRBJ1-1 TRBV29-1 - TGCAGCGTGCCCCTAGTCGGGCCGAACACTGAAGCTTTCTTT CSVPLVGPNTEAFF
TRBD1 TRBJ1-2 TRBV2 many TGTGCCAGCAGTGAAGAGGGCGACAGGGTGTCCTATGGCTACACCTTC CASSEEGDRVSYGYTF
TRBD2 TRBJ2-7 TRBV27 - TGTGCCAGCAGTTGGGGACTAACCTACGAGCAGTACTTC CASSWGLTYEQYF
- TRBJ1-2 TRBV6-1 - TGTGCCAGCAGTGAAGCACGGTCTTTGCGGGGCTACACCTTC CASSEARSLRGYTF
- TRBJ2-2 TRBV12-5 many TGTGCTAGTGGTTTGGTACTCAGGGGGCCAACGGGCGGGAGCTACACCGGGGAGCTGTTTTTT CASGLVLRGPTGGSYTGELFF
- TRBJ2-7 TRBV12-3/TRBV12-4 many TGTGCCAGCAGACGACTAGGATCCTACGAGCAGTACTTC CASRRLGSYEQYF
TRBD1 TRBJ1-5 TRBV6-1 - TGTGCCAGCAGTGACAAGACAGGGATTAGCAATCAGCCCCAGCATTTT CASSDKTGISNQPQHF
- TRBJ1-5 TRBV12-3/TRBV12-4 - TGTGCCAGCAGTTCCATCGTGAATTCGCCCCAGCATTTT CASSSIVNSPQHF
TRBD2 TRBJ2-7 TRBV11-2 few TGTGCCAGCAGCTTAGAGGGGGGGGGGTGGCACGAGCAGTACTTC CASSLEGGGWHEQYF
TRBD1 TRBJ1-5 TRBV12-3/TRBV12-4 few TGTGCCAGCAGTTCCCGGGGACAGAGTAGCAATCAGCCCCAGCATTTT CASSSRGQSSNQPQHF
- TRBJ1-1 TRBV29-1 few TGCAGCGTCGTACTCACGGTAGGCATGAACACTGAAGCTTTCTTT CSVVLTVGMNTEAFF
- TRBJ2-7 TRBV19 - TGTGCCAGTAGATTGGGGTCCGGACTCTACGAGCAGTACTTC CASRLGSGLYEQYF
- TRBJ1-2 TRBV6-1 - TGTGCCAGCAATCCACAGGGAATCTATGGCTACACCTTC CASNPQGIYGYTF
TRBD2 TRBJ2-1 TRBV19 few TGTGCCAGTAGTATGCTAGCGGGGAGCTCGGAGCAGTTCTTC CASSMLAGSSEQFF
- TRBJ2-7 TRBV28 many TGTGCCAGCAGTCTTGGGCCGGTTTCGAGTTACGAGCAGTACTTC CASSLGPVSSYEQYF
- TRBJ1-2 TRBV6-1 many TGTGCCAGCAACAAGCCCGGGCAAGATGGCTACACCTTC CASNKPGQDGYTF
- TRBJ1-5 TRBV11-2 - TGTGCCAGCGGCTTAGAATCCAGCCTCAATCAGCCCCAGCATTTT CASGLESSLNQPQHF
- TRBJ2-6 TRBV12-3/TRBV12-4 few TGTGCCAGCAGTTTATTAGGGACTGGGGCCAACGTCCTGACTTTC CASSLLGTGANVLTF
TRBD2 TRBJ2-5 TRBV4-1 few TGCGCCAGCAGCCAGAGGACTAGCTTGGAGACCCAGTACTTC CASSQRTSLETQYF
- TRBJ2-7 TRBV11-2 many TGTGCCAGCAGCTCAACCCCGGACGGAGCCTACGAGCAGTACTTC CASSSTPDGAYEQYF
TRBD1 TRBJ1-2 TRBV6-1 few TGTGCCAGCTGCCGGGACAGGGTTGGCTACACCTTC CASCRDRVGYTF
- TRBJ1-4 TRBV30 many TGTGCCTGGACCCGGACGGAGGAAAAACTGTTTTTT CAWTRTEEKLFF
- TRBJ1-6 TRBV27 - TGTGCCAGCAGTTTAGCCACATCACGGATTACGGTGGATGGTTCACCCCTCCACTTT CASSLATSRITVDGSPLHF
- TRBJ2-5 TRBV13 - TGTGCCAGCAGCCCCCGCTTAGGGGTGGGAGAGACCCAGTACTTC CASSPRLGVGETQYF
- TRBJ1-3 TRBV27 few TGTGCCAGCAGTTTTTCGGCGGGACTGCCGCAAGATTTT CASSFSAGLPQDF
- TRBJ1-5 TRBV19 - TGTGCCTCCGGCTTTTCCAGGGTCGGCAATCAGCCCCAGCATTTT CASGFSRVGNQPQHF
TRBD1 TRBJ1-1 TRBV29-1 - TGCAGCTCCGGGACAGCATTCGAAGCTTTCTTT CSSGTAFEAFF
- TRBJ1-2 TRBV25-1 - TGTGCCAGCAGCGATGACAGTCAAGCTAACTATGGCTACACCTTC CASSDDSQANYGYTF
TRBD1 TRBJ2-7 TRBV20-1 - TGCAGTGCTAGGAACGTTCGGACAGGGGGCTACGAGCAGTACTTC CSARNVRTGGYEQYF
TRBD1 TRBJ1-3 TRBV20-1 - TGCAGTGCTCGAGCAGCAATCGGGACAGTTGGAAACACCATATATTTT CSARAAIGTVGNTIYF
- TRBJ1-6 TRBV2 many TGTGCCAGCAGGGCCCGCGGGAGTTCTTTAATGACCCTCCACTTT CASRARGSSLMTLHF
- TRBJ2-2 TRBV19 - TGTGCCAGTACCTTATACCCCTGGGTCACCGGGGAGCTGTTTTTT CASTLYPWVTGELFF
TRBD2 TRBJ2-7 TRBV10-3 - TGTGCCATCAGTGATTCCGATAGCGGGAGGCGGTACGAGCAGTACTTC CAISDSDSGRRYEQYF
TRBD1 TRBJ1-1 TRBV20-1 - TGCAGTGCTAGGGGACAGGGGGCAAGCACTGAAGCTTTCTTT CSARGQGASTEAFF
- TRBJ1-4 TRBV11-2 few TGTGCCAGCAGCTTAGATCCCAGAGATGAAAAACTGTTTTTT CASSLDPRDEKLFF
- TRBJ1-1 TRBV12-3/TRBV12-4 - TGTGCCAGCACTTCACGGGTAGGGTGGGCCACTGAAGCTTTCTTT CASTSRVGWATEAFF
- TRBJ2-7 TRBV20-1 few TGCAGCGATCGGAACCCGAGCTACGAGCAGTACTTC CSDRNPSYEQYF